The 15 T cell receptor beta chains below were found in one sample sequenced in a study of T cell responses to AZD1222 COVID-19 vaccine. Sequenced by immunoSEQ multiplex PCR; TCRdb stores in-frame clones only, minus some. The repertoire holds around 100,000 clones, with just under 95% as singletons. The sequences come from peripheral blood, collected on day 0 of AZD1222 vaccination. These receptor sequences come from an adult in good health.

The chain is built from TRBV19 and TRBJ1-3; D might be TRBD1 (6 bases). V lost 8 bases to trimming and J lost 1 base, with 12 bases between them. The germline V gene encodes CDR1 LNHDA and CDR2 SQIVND (reference sequence). This CDR3 contains 14 residues. The CDR3 bases are TGTGCCAGTCGCGAGCAGGGGTCTGGAAACACCATATATTTT. It encodes CASREQGSGNTIYF.

The V and J genes are TRBV6-2 or TRBV6-3 and TRBJ1-5; 7 nucleotides match TRBD1. The CDR3 sequence is 16 residues long. Germline V lookup: CDR1 MNHEY, CDR2 SVGEGT. V shed 4 bases and J 1 base; nucleotides not matched to a gene: 7. The CDR3 spells CASSSRWGQSNQPQHF. Here the CDR3 DNA reads TGTGCCAGCAGTTCCCGTTGGGGACAGAGCAATCAGCCCCAGCATTTT.

This chain uses TRBV2 with TRBJ1-2, with 9 bases aligning to TRBD1. The CDR3 consists of 17 residues. J gave up 3 bases and V 3 bases, and 11 bases lay outside the gene matches. Germline values: CDR1 SNHLY, CDR2 FYNNEI. The CDR3 DNA reads TGTGCCAGCAGTGATCCGGGACAGGGTACCCTAGACTATGGCTACACCTTC. Amino acids: CASSDPGQGTLDYGYTF.

This clone was recorded once. The chain uses TRBV19 and TRBJ2-2; TRBD2 matches 7 bases. V gave up 7 bases and J gave up 6 bases; unmatched junction bases: 8. The CDR3 totals 14 residues. Per the germline V gene, CDR1 is LNHDA and CDR2 is SQIVND (reference sequence). The CDR3: CASIGGRRSGELFF. CDR3 DNA sequence: TGTGCCAGTATCGGCGGGAGAAGGTCCGGGGAGCTGTTTTTT.

This rearrangement joins TRBV21-1 to TRBJ2-5. TRBV21-1 is described as a pseudogene. The length of the CDR3 is 13 residues. Here the CDR3 DNA reads TGTGCCAGCAGCAAAGTGGGACCAAAGAACCAGTACTTC. Residues: CASSKVGPKNQYF.

This sequence joins TRBV18 and TRBJ2-2; 8 positions agree with TRBD1. The V segment lost 4 bases and the J segment 3 bases; nucleotides outside the gene matches: 4. CDR1 and CDR2 from the germline V gene are KGHSH and LQKENI. The CDR3 is 15 residues long. The CDR3 loop reads CASSLGTGHTGELFF. CDR3 DNA sequence: TGTGCCAGCTCACTCGGGACAGGACACACCGGGGAGCTGTTTTTT.

The chain's CDR3 is CASSHNRDDGYTF. CDR3 in DNA: TGTGCCAGTAGTCACAACAGGGATGATGGCTACACCTTC. This chain uses TRBV19 with TRBJ1-2; tentative D call: TRBD1 (6 bases). The CDR3 consists of 13 residues. Germline values: CDR1 LNHDA, CDR2 SQIVND (reference sequence). The V end lost 5 bases, the J end lost 6 bases, and 13 bases lay between the germline ends.

The chain carries TRBV10-3 and TRBJ1-2, with 8 nucleotides matching TRBD1. CDR1 is ENHRY, CDR2 SYGVKD, per germline. V trimming: 4 bases; J trimming: 4 bases; junction bases outside the gene matches: 5. The CDR3 is 14 residues long. CDR3 residues: CAISVSGTGYGYTF. The DNA for the CDR3 is TGTGCCATCAGTGTATCCGGGACAGGCTATGGCTACACCTTC.

The chain carries TRBV7-9 and TRBJ1-2; weak D call: TRBD1 (6 bases). Trimming cost V 1 base and J 4 bases, with 22 bases left between them. Germline CDR1 reads SEHNR; CDR2 reads FQNEAQ (reference sequence). The CDR3 covers 18 residues. CDR3 nucleotides: TGTGCCAGCAGCTTAGTACAGGGCGGACGTTTTGTGACCTATGGCTACACCTTC. As protein: CASSLVQGGRFVTYGYTF.

This rearrangement joins TRBV7-3 to TRBJ2-6; the D is unclear. Germline CDR1 and CDR2: SGHTA and FQGTGA. V lost 4 bases and J 0 bases, leaving 10 bases between the germline ends. This CDR3 has 16 residues. The CDR3 loop reads CASSSPVLSGANVLTF. CDR3 nucleotide sequence: TGTGCCAGCAGCTCGCCAGTTCTCTCTGGGGCCAACGTCCTGACTTTC. Filled out from reference TRBV7-3 and TRBJ2-6, the complete variable domain reads GAGVSQTPSNKVTEKGKYVELRCDPISGHTALYWYRQSLGQGPEFLIYFQGTGAADDSGLPNDRFFAVRPEGSVSTLKIQRTERGDSAVYLCASSSPVLSGANVLTFGAGSRLTVL.

This chain uses TRBV4-1 with TRBJ2-7; the D gene is possibly TRBD2 (5 bases). This CDR3 has 15 amino acids. Trimming removed 4 bases at V and 0 bases at J, with 13 bases between. Germline CDR1 reads MGHRA; CDR2 reads YSYEKL. CDR3 bases: TGCGCCAGCAGCCCAACTACGGGGAGCTCCTACGAGCAGTACTTC. Translated, it gives CASSPTTGSSYEQYF.

Turning to this clone: At one end, the junction sequence differs from germline, possibly due to a read error. The chain recombines TRBV18 with TRBJ1-2; D gene ambiguous. This CDR3 is 16 amino acids long. Germline CDR1 is KGHSH and CDR2 is LQKENI. The CDR3 protein is CASSRPPWTAKYGYTF. CDR3 DNA: TGTGCCAGCTCACGGCCCCCCTGGACCGCTAAGTATGGCTACACCTTC.

V and J are TRBV12-3 or TRBV12-4 and TRBJ1-1; tentative D call: TRBD1 (5 bases). The germline V and J ends were trimmed by 8 bases and 1 base, with 11 bases remaining between them. The CDR3 has 13 amino acids. For the CDR3, the DNA is TGTGCCAGCGCCTTCAGGGAGAACACTGAAGCTTTCTTT. Its protein product is CASAFRENTEAFF.

The chain carries TRBV11-2 and TRBJ2-2, with D perhaps matching TRBD2 (6 bases). This CDR3 contains 15 residues. Germline-derived CDR1 and CDR2 are SGHAT and FQNNGV. V lost 5 bases and J 5 bases, leaving 15 bases between the germline ends. The CDR3 loop reads CASSLGGLGTGELFF. CDR3 coding DNA: TGTGCCAGCAGCCTCGGGGGTCTTGGGACCGGGGAGCTGTTTTTT. The complete variable domain, with remaining parts taken from reference TRBV11-2 and TRBJ2-2, reads EAGVAQSPRYKIIEKRQSVAFWCNPISGHATLYWYQQILGQGPKLLIQFQNNGVVDDSQLPKDRFSAERLKGVDSTLKIQPAKLEDSAVYLCASSLGGLGTGELFFGEGSRLTVL.

The DNA for the CDR3 is TGTGCCAGATGGACAGATACGCAGTATTTT. It yields the protein CARWTDTQYF. This rearrangement joins TRBV6-5 to TRBJ2-3; D not certain. The germline V gene encodes CDR1 MNHEY and CDR2 SVGAGI. The CDR3 consists of 10 residues. V lost 9 bases, J lost 3 bases, and 4 bases lay in between.